This TCR beta chain was sequenced for a study of identical twins. TCRdb passed the 5' RACE reads through MiXCR, listing each CDR3 protein once. Of approximately 620,000 distinct CDR3 sequences detected, 8.5% to 9.5% appear once; the ten largest clones hold approximately 0.96%. Study-wide results and caveats: Low generation-probability sequences were in excess among twin-shared out-of-frame alpha sequences. Researchers reported weaker excess twin sharing in beta out-of-frame sequences.

The germline gives CDR1 SGHDT, CDR2 YYEEEE. This CDR3 has 15 amino acids. V dropped 5 bases and J dropped 0 bases, with 14 bases sitting between them. This clonotype was seen a handful of times. Its antigen is still unknown. Another study also made use of these data, one on yellow fever vaccine responses in identical twins. As that study records: It has been reported that, in twins, the vaccine T cell response seemed partly convergent and partly personalized.

The rearrangement links TRBV5-6 to TRBJ1-1; D is possibly TRBD1 (5 bases). This TCR came from a woman between 18 and 29 years old in good health. Sequenced material: PBMCs. The CDR3 region is CASRFLQDLNTEAFF. DNA of the CDR3: TGTGCCAGCAGATTCCTACAGGACCTGAACACTGAAGCTTTCTTT.